This TCR beta chain was captured by sequencing in a study of CD8+CD57+ T cells in acquired aplastic anemia (dated by TCRdb to 2016 to 2019). The study in broad terms: DNA extracted from sorted CD4+ and CD8+ cells had a mean of about 3 ug, with a range of about 0.18 to 27.4 ug. CD8+CD57+ expansion was defined as frequency above the mean frequency observed in healthy subjects.

Here is what the overall study found, with its caveats: Nearly 30 CD8+ CDR3 sequences were found in both patients and controls but appeared to be highly expressed in patients and within the immunodominant clones of the patients. Between patients and healthy controls, no significant difference in CD8+ Simpson's diversity was found (P=0.060).

Regarding this clonotype: Which antigen it targets is not known. The sample holds no much larger clone one base away, and base qualities are not on file.

Genomic DNA served as template for TCR beta VDJ combination and CDR3 sequence profiling. An Illumina HiSeq 2000 was the platform used for TCR repertoire sequencing. The original pipeline was this. TRBV/TRBJ rearrangement plots, CDR3 size and DJ length profiles, and Simpson's diversity index were used to assess repertoires. Whichever DNA sequence was most abundant in the deep sequencing data was defined as the immunodominant clone. CDR3 amino acid sequences were screened for sharing across subjects and compared with published repertoires and the VDJdb database. Starting from the raw public reads, TCRdb applied fastp trimming at Q25, assembled clones with MiXCR and retained in-frame beta chains. For every CDR3 protein sequence, its rows merge into one entry that carries the most common genes and DNA. The V and J calls, along with clone size, are taken from TCRdb and not from the paper's own processing. The sample table contains roughly 180,000 distinct CDR3 sequences; only one count was recorded for roughly 65% of them. The leading ten clones occupy roughly 46% of the sample.

The patients picked for sequencing were ones in whom flow cytometry had shown an expansion of CD8+CD57+ cells. All patients had severe acquired aplastic anemia diagnosed by International Study of Aplastic Anemia and Agranulocytosis and Camitta criteria. No patient had received any therapy when blood was sampled. In the study, sorted CD4+ and CD8+ blood T cells from patients with severe aplastic anemia and from healthy subjects underwent deep sequencing of TCR repertoires. Patients were enrolled in the USA under clinicaltrials.gov protocols 00001620, 01623167, 00001397, 00071045, 00081523 and 00961064. Ficoll-Paque density gradient centrifugation was used to isolate peripheral blood mononuclear cells. Before DNA extraction, CD4+ and CD8+ T cells were sorted by FACS or by magnetic beads. Sequenced sample: sorted CD4+, CD8+, or CD8+CD57+ T cells (not recorded which) from PBMCs. This sequence originates from a human donor with aplastic anemia.

The encoded CDR3 is CASSLGSSTDTQYF. The nucleotide sequence reads TGTGCCAGCAGCTTAGGGTCAAGCACAGATACGCAGTATTTT. This receptor chain uses TRBV7-8 and TRBJ2-3; a confident D gene designation cannot be given. The V and J ends are trimmed by 1 base and 0 bases, leaving 5 bases between them. Via the germline V gene, CDR1 is SGHVS and CDR2 FQNEAQ. The CDR3, from cysteine to phenylalanine, totals 14 residues. Only CDR3 DNA remains: 42 bases, in frame from the first base.